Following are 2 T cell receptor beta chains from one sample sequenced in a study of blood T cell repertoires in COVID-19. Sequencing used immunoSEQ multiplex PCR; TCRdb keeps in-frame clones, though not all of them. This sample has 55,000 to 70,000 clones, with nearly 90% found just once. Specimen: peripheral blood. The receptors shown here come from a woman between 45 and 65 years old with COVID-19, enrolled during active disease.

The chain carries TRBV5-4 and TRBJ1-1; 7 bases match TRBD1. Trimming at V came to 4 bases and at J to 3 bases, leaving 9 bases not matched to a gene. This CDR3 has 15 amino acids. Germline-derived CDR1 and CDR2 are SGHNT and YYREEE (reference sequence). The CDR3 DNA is TGTGCCAGCAGCCCCAGGGGGAGAAGGGACACTGAAGCTTTCTTT. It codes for CASSPRGRRDTEAFF.

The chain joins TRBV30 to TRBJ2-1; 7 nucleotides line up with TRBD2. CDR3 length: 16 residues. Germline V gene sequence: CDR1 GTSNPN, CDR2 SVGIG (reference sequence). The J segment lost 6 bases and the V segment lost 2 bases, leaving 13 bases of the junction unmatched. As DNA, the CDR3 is TGTGCCTGGAGTTCGCTAGCGGCCGCCCCTGTCAATGAGCAGTTCTTC. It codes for CAWSSLAAAPVNEQFF. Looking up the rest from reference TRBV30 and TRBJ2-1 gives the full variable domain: SQTIHQWPATLVQPVGSPLSLECTVEGTSNPNLYWYRQAAGRGLQLLFYSVGIGQISSEVPQNLSASRPQDRQFILSSKKLLLSDSGFYLCAWSSLAAAPVNEQFFGPGTRLTVL.